Listed below are T cell receptor beta chains from one sample, sequenced in a study of T cell changes during pregnancy in multiple sclerosis. The repertoire was sequenced with immunoSEQ multiplex PCR; TCRdb's copy has only in-frame clones and lacks some. Of 100,000 to 150,000 clones in the sample, over 85% were seen once. Sequencing was performed on peripheral blood, taken before pregnancy. Receptor source: a female donor with multiple sclerosis, enrolled in a pregnancy study. Each CDR3 is given with its conserved first and last residue. Fields, in order: V gene, J gene, clone size, D gene, CDR3 DNA, CDR3 protein. The D gene is left open where the match is weak. Size values are once, few and many counts, or a class for expanded clones, and some rows have none.

>TRBV4-1|TRBJ1-1|-|TRBD1
TGCGCCAGCAGCCAAGATCGGGTCAGGGGGACTGAAGCTTTCTTT
CASSQDRVRGTEAFF
>TRBV5-8|TRBJ1-1|-|TRBD1
TGTGCCAGCAGCCTGAGACAGGGTCGGGAAACTTTCTTT
CASSLRQGRETFF
>TRBV28|TRBJ1-5|-|-
TGTGCCATGCGACTCGGGGGGGACCAGGTGGTGGGGTCCCGACAGCCCCAGCATTTT
CAMRLGGDQVVGSRQPQHF
>TRBV5-6|TRBJ1-1|-|-
TGTGCCAGCAGCTTGAGAGGTGGAATGAACACTGAAGCTTTCTTT
CASSLRGGMNTEAFF
>TRBV7-8|TRBJ1-1|once|-
TGTGCCAGCAGCTCGGATAGGGGAACAAGAACTGAAGCTTTCTTT
CASSSDRGTRTEAFF
>TRBV29-1|TRBJ2-1|once|TRBD2
TGCAGCGTTGAATACTGGGACCGGACTAGCGATTTTGAGCAGTTCTTC
CSVEYWDRTSDFEQFF
>TRBV9|TRBJ2-7|-|TRBD2
TGTGCCAGCAGCGTAGCTGCACTAGCGGGGGGCTACGAGCAGTACTTC
CASSVAALAGGYEQYF
>TRBV13|TRBJ2-7|-|TRBD2
TGTGCCAGCAGCTCGAGGACTAGCGGGAGTATCGAGCAGTACTTC
CASSSRTSGSIEQYF
>TRBV5-6|TRBJ2-1|once|TRBD1
TGTGCCAGCAGCCCGCAGGGACAGAATTACAATGAGCAGTTCTTC
CASSPQGQNYNEQFF
>TRBV23-1|TRBJ1-1|-|-
TGCGCCAGCAGTCGAGGGATGAACACTGAAGCTTTCTTT
CASSRGMNTEAFF
>TRBV6-6|TRBJ1-1|-|-
TGTGCCAGCAGTCTCGAGGAGGGAGGAAGCACTGAAGCTTTCTTT
CASSLEEGGSTEAFF
>TRBV12-2|TRBJ1-6|-|-
TGTGCAAGTCGGGGGGACAGAGATTCACCCCTCCACTTT
CASRGDRDSPLHF
>TRBV7-9|TRBJ1-2|few|-
TGTGCCAGCAGCTTAGCTGTTGGAGACGGCTACACCTTC
CASSLAVGDGYTF